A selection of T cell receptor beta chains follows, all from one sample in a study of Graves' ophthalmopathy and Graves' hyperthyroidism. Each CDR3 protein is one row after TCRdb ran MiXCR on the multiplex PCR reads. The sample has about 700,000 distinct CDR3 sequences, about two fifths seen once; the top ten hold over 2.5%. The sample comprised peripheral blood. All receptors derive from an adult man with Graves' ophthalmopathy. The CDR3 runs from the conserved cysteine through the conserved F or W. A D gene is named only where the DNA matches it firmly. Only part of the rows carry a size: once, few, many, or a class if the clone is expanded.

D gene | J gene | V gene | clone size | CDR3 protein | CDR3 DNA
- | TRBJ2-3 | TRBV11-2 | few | CASSLSGADTQYF | TGTGCCAGCAGCTTGTCAGGTGCAGATACGCAGTATTTT
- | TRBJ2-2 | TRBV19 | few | CASSGPTNTGELFF | TGTGCCAGTAGCGGGCCCACGAACACCGGGGAGCTGTTTTTT
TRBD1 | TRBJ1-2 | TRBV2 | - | CAWDREGKGYTF | TGTGCCTGGGACAGAGAAGGTAAAGGCTACACCTTC
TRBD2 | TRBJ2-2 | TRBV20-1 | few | CSASSGLAGVNTGELFF | TGCAGTGCTAGCTCGGGACTAGCGGGAGTGAACACCGGGGAGCTGTTTTTT
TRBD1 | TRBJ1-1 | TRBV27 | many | CATGQGATEAFF | TGTGCCACGGGACAGGGGGCGACTGAAGCTTTCTTT
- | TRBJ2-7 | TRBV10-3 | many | CAISGYGDYEQYF | TGTGCCATCAGTGGCTACGGGGACTACGAGCAGTACTTC
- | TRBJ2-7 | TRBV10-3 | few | CASSYSTEFYEQYF | TGTGCCAGCAGTTACTCGACAGAATTCTACGAGCAGTACTTC
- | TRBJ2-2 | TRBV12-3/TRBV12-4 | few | CASSFSGGELFF | TGTGCCAGCAGTTTTTCGGGCGGGGAGCTGTTTTTT
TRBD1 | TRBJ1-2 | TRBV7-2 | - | CASSLGGTGSFYGYTF | TGTGCCAGCAGTTTGGGGGGGACAGGGAGCTTCTATGGCTACACCTTC
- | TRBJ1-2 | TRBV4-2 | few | CASSQALYGYTF | TGTGCCAGCAGCCAAGCACTCTATGGCTACACCTTC
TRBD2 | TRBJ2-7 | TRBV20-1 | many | CSASPGLAGNYEQYF | TGCAGTGCTTCGCCGGGACTAGCGGGAAACTACGAGCAGTACTTC
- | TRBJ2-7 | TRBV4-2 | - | CASSQIATGSISYEQYF | TGTGCCAGCAGCCAGATCGCAACAGGGAGTATTTCCTACGAGCAGTACTTC
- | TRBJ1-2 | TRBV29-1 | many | CSVERSSANRYGYTF | TGCAGCGTTGAAAGGTCGTCCGCCAATAGGTATGGCTACACCTTC
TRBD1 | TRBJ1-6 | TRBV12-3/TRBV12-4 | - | CASSQGGLENNSPLHF | TGTGCCAGCAGTCAAGGGGGCTTGGAGAATAATTCACCCCTCCACTTT
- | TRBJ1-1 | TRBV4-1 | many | CASSQERNTEAFF | TGTGCCAGCAGCCAAGAACGGAACACTGAAGCTTTCTTT
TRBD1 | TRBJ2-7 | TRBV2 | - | CARGRDRIYEQYF | TGTGCTAGAGGCCGGGACAGGATCTACGAGCAGTACTTC
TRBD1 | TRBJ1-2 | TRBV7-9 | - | CASSQAGQGANYGYTF | TGCGCCAGCAGCCAAGCGGGACAGGGAGCTAACTATGGCTACACCTTC
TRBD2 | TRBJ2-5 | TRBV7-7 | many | CASSRYWGSGGQETQYF | TGTGCTAGCAGCCGATACTGGGGTAGCGGGGGTCAAGAGACCCAGTACTTC
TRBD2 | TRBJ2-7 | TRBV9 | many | CASSGNQAGPSYEQYF | TGTGCCAGCAGCGGAAACCAAGCGGGGCCCTCCTACGAGCAGTACTTC
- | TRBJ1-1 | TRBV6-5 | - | CASSELTGFPEAFF | TGTGCCAGCAGCGAACTTACAGGGTTCCCTGAAGCTTTCTTT
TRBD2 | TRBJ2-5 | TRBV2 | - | CASSAGTSGIETQYF | TGTGCCAGCAGTGCCGGGACTAGCGGGATTGAGACCCAGTACTTC
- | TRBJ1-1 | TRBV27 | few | CASSLTGSEAFF | TGTGCCAGCAGTTTAACAGGTTCCGAAGCTTTCTTT
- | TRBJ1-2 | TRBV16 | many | CASSRIGPDGYTF | TGTGCCAGCAGCAGAATTGGGCCGGATGGCTACACCTTC
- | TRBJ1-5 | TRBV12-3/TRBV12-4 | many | CASSLSQGGSNQPQHF | TGTGCCAGCAGTCTTTCACAGGGAGGTAGCAATCAGCCCCAGCATTTT
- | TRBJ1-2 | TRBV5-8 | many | CASSMDRRGNYGYTF | TGTGCCAGCAGCATGGACCGTCGGGGGAACTATGGCTACACCTTC
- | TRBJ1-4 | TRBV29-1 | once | CSVARSGDRRFF | TGCAGCGTTGCACGGTCGGGTGACAGAAGGTTTTTT
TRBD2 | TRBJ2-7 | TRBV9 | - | CASRLAGLATSYEQYF | TGTGCCAGCCGCCTGGCGGGACTAGCGACGTCCTACGAGCAGTACTTC
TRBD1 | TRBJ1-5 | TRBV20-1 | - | CSASGTGGGNQPQHF | TGCAGTGCTTCCGGGACAGGGGGAGGCAATCAGCCCCAGCATTTT
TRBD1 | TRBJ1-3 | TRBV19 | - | CASSTGTGISGNTIYF | TGTGCCAGCAGCACTGGGACAGGGATCTCTGGAAACACCATATATTTT